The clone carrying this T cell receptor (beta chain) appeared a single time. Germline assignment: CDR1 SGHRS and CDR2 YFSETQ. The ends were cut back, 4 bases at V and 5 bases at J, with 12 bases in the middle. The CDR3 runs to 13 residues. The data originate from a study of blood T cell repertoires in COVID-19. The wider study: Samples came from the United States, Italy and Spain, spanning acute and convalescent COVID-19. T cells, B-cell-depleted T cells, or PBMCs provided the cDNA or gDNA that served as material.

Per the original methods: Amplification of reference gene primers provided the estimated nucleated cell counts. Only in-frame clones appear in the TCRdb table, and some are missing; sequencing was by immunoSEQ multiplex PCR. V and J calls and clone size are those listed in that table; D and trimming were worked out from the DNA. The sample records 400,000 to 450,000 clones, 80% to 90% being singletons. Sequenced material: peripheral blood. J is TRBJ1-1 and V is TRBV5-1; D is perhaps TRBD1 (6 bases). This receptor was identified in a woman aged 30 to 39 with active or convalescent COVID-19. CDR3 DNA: TGCGCCAGCAGCCCGCAGGGGCCGACTGAAGCTTTCTTT. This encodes CASSPQGPTEAFF.